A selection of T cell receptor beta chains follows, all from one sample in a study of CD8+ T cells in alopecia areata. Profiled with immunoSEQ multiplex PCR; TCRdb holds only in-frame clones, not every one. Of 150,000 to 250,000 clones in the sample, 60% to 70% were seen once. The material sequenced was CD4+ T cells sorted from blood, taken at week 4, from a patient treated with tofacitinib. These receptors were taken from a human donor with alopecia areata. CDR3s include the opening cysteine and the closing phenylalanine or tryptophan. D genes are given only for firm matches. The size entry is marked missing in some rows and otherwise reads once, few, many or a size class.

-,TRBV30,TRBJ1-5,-,TGTGCCTGGAGTGTCGGCGACCCGAGGAACGGCAATCAGCCCCAGCATTTT,CAWSVGDPRNGNQPQHF
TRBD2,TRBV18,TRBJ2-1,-,TGTGCCAGCTCACCAATGGGACTAGCGGGGAATTACAATGAGCAGTTCTTC,CASSPMGLAGNYNEQFF
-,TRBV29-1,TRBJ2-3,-,TGCAGCGCCATCCGGGATCACCTTTATACGCAGTATTTT,CSAIRDHLYTQYF
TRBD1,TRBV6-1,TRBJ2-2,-,TGTGCCAGCAGTGAGACGGGACAGTCCACCGGGGAGCTGTTTTTT,CASSETGQSTGELFF
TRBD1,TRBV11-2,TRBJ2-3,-,TGTGCCAGCAGCTTAACAGGGGTGGTAGATACGCAGTATTTT,CASSLTGVVDTQYF
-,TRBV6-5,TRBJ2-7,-,TGTGCCAGCAGTCGCTCCGGAGGCAGTCCCTACGAGCAGTACTTC,CASSRSGGSPYEQYF
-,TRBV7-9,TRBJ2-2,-,TGTGCCAGCAGCCGCTCGGGGGCAGGGAACACCGGGGAGCTGTTTTTT,CASSRSGAGNTGELFF
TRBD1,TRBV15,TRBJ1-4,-,TGTGCCACCAGCAGATCCAACAGGGGAACTAATGAAAAACTGTTTTTT,CATSRSNRGTNEKLFF
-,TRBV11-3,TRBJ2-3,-,TGTGCCAGCAGCTTAGTAATGTCAGGGCAAGGGGATACGCAGTATTTT,CASSLVMSGQGDTQYF
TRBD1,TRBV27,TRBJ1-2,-,TGTGCCAGCAGTTTCGGACAGGGTTTTTCCTATGGCTACACCTTC,CASSFGQGFSYGYTF
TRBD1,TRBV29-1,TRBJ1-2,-,TGCAGCGTTTGGGACAGGACGTCTGGGTATGGCTACACCTTC,CSVWDRTSGYGYTF
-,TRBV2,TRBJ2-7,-,TGTGCCAGCAGTCCACAGGGCATCGCCGAGCAGTACTTC,CASSPQGIAEQYF
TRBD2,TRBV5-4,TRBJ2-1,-,TGTGCCAGCAGCTTGGACCCCAGCGGGGGGGCCATAGAGCAGTTCTTC,CASSLDPSGGAIEQFF
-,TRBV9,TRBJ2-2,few,TGTGCCAGCAGCGCCTCTTCCGGGACTAACACCGGGGAGCTGTTTTTT,CASSASSGTNTGELFF
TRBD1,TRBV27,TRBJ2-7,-,TGTGCCAGCAGTGCCCCCGGGACAGGGTCCTACGAGCAGTACTTC,CASSAPGTGSYEQYF
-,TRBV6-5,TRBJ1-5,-,TGTGCCAGCAGACCACAGGGAGGGGGGAACCAGCCCCAGCATTTT,CASRPQGGGNQPQHF
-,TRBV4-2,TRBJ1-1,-,TGTGCCAGCAGCCAAGTCGGCAGGCCTAACACTGAAGCTTTCTTT,CASSQVGRPNTEAFF
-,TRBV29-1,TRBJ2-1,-,TGCAGCGTTGGAGGTTCCTTACTAGCCTATGAGCAGTTCTTC,CSVGGSLLAYEQFF
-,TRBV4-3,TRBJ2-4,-,TGCGCCAGCAGCCAAGACGGGGGGCTTAGTGACATTCAGTACTTC,CASSQDGGLSDIQYF
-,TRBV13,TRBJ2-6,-,TGTGCCACCCATAAATCAGGGTTAGGGGCCAACGTCCTGACTTTC,CATHKSGLGANVLTF
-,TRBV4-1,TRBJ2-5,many,TGCGCCAGCAGCCAAGATCAGAGTATCGGAGAGACCCAGTACTTC,CASSQDQSIGETQYF
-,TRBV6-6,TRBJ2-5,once,TGTGCCAGCAGTTACGCCGGGGACCTCGAAGAGACCCAGTACTTC,CASSYAGDLEETQYF
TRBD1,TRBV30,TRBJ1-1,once,TGTGCCTGGAACGACAGGGGAGGCACTGAAGCTTTCTTT,CAWNDRGGTEAFF
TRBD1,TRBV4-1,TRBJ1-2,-,TGCGCCAGCAGCCAACCGGTACAGGGGAACTATGGCTACACCTTC,CASSQPVQGNYGYTF
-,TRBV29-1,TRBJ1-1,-,TGCAGCGTTGACCCAGGACGGGGGAACACTGAAGCTTTCTTT,CSVDPGRGNTEAFF
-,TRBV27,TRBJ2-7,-,TGTGCCAGCAGCTTTGACAGACGTTACGGGCAGTACTTC,CASSFDRRYGQYF
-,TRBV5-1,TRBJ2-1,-,TGCGCCAGCAGGAGGCCGTCCTACAATGAGCAGTTCTTC,CASRRPSYNEQFF
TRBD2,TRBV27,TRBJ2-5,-,TGTGCCAGCAGTTCCCGACTAGCGGGGGCCACATTATTTACCAAAGAGACCCAGTACTTC,CASSSRLAGATLFTKETQYF
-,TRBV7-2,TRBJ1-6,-,TGTGCCAGCAGCTTCTATAATTCACCCCTCCACTTT,CASSFYNSPLHF
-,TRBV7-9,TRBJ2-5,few,TGTGCCAGCAGCTTAGGGCCAGGCTCCCTCCAAGAGACCCAGTACTTC,CASSLGPGSLQETQYF
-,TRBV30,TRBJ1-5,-,TGTGCCTGGAGTAGGAATTCCCCGGCGGGGCCCCAGCATTTT,CAWSRNSPAGPQHF